This T cell receptor beta chain was retrieved from a study of technical replicates of blood from a few donors. Assay: immunoSEQ multiplex PCR; the TCRdb copy retains only in-frame clones and omits some. Of about 56,000 clones in the sample, approximately 92% were seen once. Sequenced material: PBMCs. This sequence was found in a human donor in good health. Some clones in this sample may be carry-over from other donors' samples.

The CDR3 sequence: CVLKKGGGEQYF. The CDR3 DNA sequence: TGTGTCCTCAAAAAGGGGGGGGGCGAGCAGTACTTC. The gene calls are TRBV30 and TRBJ2-7, with a possible D match to TRBD2 (7 bases). Germline V CDR1 and CDR2: GTSNPN, SVGIG (reference sequence). CDR3 size: 12 residues.